A selection of T cell receptor beta chains follows, all from one sample in a study of T cell repertoires in cytomegalovirus infection. TCRdb called the reads again in MiXCR, with one record for every CDR3 protein. The repertoire includes some 800,000 distinct CDR3 sequences, about 29% of them detected once, and over 10% sits in the top ten. These receptors have no identified antigens. Here the sequenced sample was cultured CD8+ T cells from PBMCs, taken from culture after CMV antigen stimulation. The receptors shown here come from a human donor in good health (CMV status not recorded). Some clones in this sample may be carry-over from other donors' samples. Both conserved end residues are part of each CDR3. A D gene is named only where the DNA matches it firmly. Clone size appears in some rows only: once, few, many, or a class for an expanded clone.

d_call,j_call,clone_size,v_call,cdr3_nt,cdr3_aa
NA,TRBJ2-7,many,TRBV7-8,TGTGCCAGCAGCCGTCCCTCAGAACATTACGAGCAGTACTTC,CASSRPSEHYEQYF
NA,TRBJ2-7,few,TRBV5-5,TGTGCCAGCAGCTTGGATGGCAGCCTTACCTACGAGCAGTACTTC,CASSLDGSLTYEQYF
NA,TRBJ1-5,NA,TRBV7-8,TGTGCCAGCAGCTTAGCGGGAGGGATTTATCAGCCCCAGCATTTT,CASSLAGGIYQPQHF
NA,TRBJ1-1,NA,TRBV19,TGTGCCAGTAACTCCGAACAGACAAACACTGAAGCTTTCTTT,CASNSEQTNTEAFF
NA,TRBJ2-1,few,TRBV28,TGTGCCAGCAGTTTATTGCCAGGTTACAATGAGCAGTTCTTC,CASSLLPGYNEQFF
NA,TRBJ1-2,few,TRBV7-9,TGTGCCAGCAGCTTTTTAACAGGGTCGTATGGCTACACCTTC,CASSFLTGSYGYTF
NA,TRBJ2-1,NA,TRBV2,TGTGCCACAGTTACAGGGTACAATGAGCAGTTCTTC,CATVTGYNEQFF
NA,TRBJ1-2,NA,TRBV6-1,TGTGCCAGCAGTGAAGCGAAAAAGGGACTCTATGGCTACACCTTC,CASSEAKKGLYGYTF
TRBD1,TRBJ2-5,few,TRBV10-3,TGTGCCACGGGACAGGGGCCGGAGACCCAGTACTTC,CATGQGPETQYF
TRBD1,TRBJ1-5,NA,TRBV4-2,TGTGCCAGCAGCCAAGGAGGGCGACAGGGCGGGAGCAATCAGCCCCAGCATTTT,CASSQGGRQGGSNQPQHF
NA,TRBJ2-7,NA,TRBV6-2/TRBV6-3,TGTGCCAGCAGTTACGCTTCCTACGAGCAGTACTTC,CASSYASYEQYF
NA,TRBJ1-2,once,TRBV5-6,TGTGCCAGCAGCTTTCAGACTAACTATGGCTACACCTTC,CASSFQTNYGYTF
TRBD2,TRBJ2-1,few,TRBV6-2/TRBV6-3,TGTGCCAGCAGCCAACTAGCGGTCTCCTACAATGAGCAGTTCTTC,CASSQLAVSYNEQFF
NA,TRBJ2-4,NA,TRBV19,TGTGCCAGTAGTATGGGATTCTCTGCCAAAAACATTCAGTACTTC,CASSMGFSAKNIQYF
TRBD1,TRBJ1-1,NA,TRBV2,TGTGCCACTGGACAGGGAGTCACTGAAGCTTTCTTT,CATGQGVTEAFF
NA,TRBJ1-1,NA,TRBV7-8,TGTGCCAGCAGCGAAAAAGGTGAGGGGGAAGCTTTCTTT,CASSEKGEGEAFF
TRBD2,TRBJ2-2,NA,TRBV7-3,TGTGCCAGCAGGACCGAGACTAGCGGGGTCAGCACCGGGGAGCTGTTTTTT,CASRTETSGVSTGELFF